This entry is about one T cell receptor (delta chain). Since a far larger clone is one base different, this is likely a read error. The sample is drawn from a study of gamma-delta T cells after stem cell transplantation. TCRdb redid clone calling on the RT-PCR reads using CATT. Here the sample spans some 1,300 delta-chain clones, approximately 3.6% being singletons. The sequence was obtained from a human donor. It is not recorded whose cells these are; they may come from a transplant donor. Sequenced material: gamma-delta T cells.

In DNA form, the CDR3 reads TGTGCCTGTGACACCGTTCTACATCAGGGGACATACACCGATAAACTCATCTTT. It encodes CACDTVLHQGTYTDKLIF. This chain links TRDV2 with TRDJ1; D is possibly TRDD3 (5 bases). The CDR3 extends over 18 amino acids. Trimming removed 0 bases from V and 0 bases from J, with 19 bases in between. Germline CDR1 is GEAIGNYY and CDR2 is EKD.